A single sample is the source of the 23 T cell receptor beta chains below, sequenced in a study of blood T cell repertoires in COVID-19. TCRdb's table, derived via immunoSEQ multiplex PCR, lists solely in-frame clones and lacks some. Altogether under 300,000 clones are present, 70% to 85% being singletons, with the ten largest covering around 3.6%. The sequenced sample was peripheral blood. The receptors originated from a woman between 40 and 55 years old with active or convalescent COVID-19.

The chain recombines TRBV7-3 with TRBJ1-3, with 12 bases matching TRBD1. The CDR3 contains 14 residues. In germline, CDR1 is SGHTA, CDR2 FQGTGA. Trimming at V came to 5 bases and at J to 7 bases, leaving 3 bases not matched to a gene. The CDR3 nucleotides are TGTGCCAGCAGCATTGGGACAGGGGGCAACACCATATATTTT. Protein: CASSIGTGGNTIYF.

In this sample, this clone turned up a few times. The CDR3 DNA reads as TGTGCCAGCAGCATGGCGGCAGGGGACAATGAGCAGTTCTTC. Translating gives CASSMAAGDNEQFF. The chain has TRBV7-3 and TRBJ2-1, with a tentative D call TRBD1 (6 bases). The V gene lost 5 bases and the J gene lost 5 bases, with 13 bases spanning the gap. This CDR3 is 14 amino acids long. Germline CDR1 reads SGHTA; CDR2 reads FQGTGA. Supplemented by reference TRBV7-3 and TRBJ2-1, the full variable domain reads GAGVSQTPSNKVTEKGKYVELRCDPISGHTALYWYRQSLGQGPEFLIYFQGTGAADDSGLPNDRFFAVRPEGSVSTLKIQRTERGDSAVYLCASSMAAGDNEQFFGPGTRLTVL.

This clone was counted once. This chain connects TRBV5-4 to TRBJ2-7; 11 positions match TRBD2. V shed 5 bases and J 1 base; nucleotides not matched to a gene: 11. This CDR3 contains 17 residues. The germline V gene has CDR1 SGHNT and CDR2 YYREEE (reference sequence). CDR3 protein: CASRILIAGGESYEQYF. DNA of the CDR3: TGTGCCAGCAGGATTCTGATAGCGGGGGGGGAGTCCTACGAGCAGTACTTC.

V usage is TRBV29-1 and J usage is TRBJ1-3; D unclear. In germline, CDR1 is SQVTM, CDR2 ANQGSEA. The V end was cut by 4 bases, the J end by 0 bases, with 7 bases between. The length of the CDR3 is 13 residues. As DNA, the CDR3 is TGCAGCGTTGCCGACAACTCTGGAAACACCATATATTTT. Translated, it gives CSVADNSGNTIYF.

The rearrangement links TRBV28 to TRBJ2-6, with unresolved D. Germline values: CDR1 MDHEN, CDR2 SYDVKM. The CDR3 length is 16 residues. The V end was cut by 3 bases, the J end by 0 bases, with 9 bases between. CDR3 in amino acids: CASSFSQTSGANVLTF. Written as DNA, the CDR3 is TGTGCCAGCAGTTTTAGCCAGACCTCTGGGGCCAACGTCCTGACTTTC.

V gene TRBV5-5 combines with J gene TRBJ2-7; D might be TRBD2 (5 bases). V dropped 4 bases and J dropped 3 bases, with 14 bases sitting between them. This CDR3 contains 14 residues. Germline V CDR1 and CDR2: SGHKS, YYEKEE (reference sequence). CDR3 sequence (DNA): TGTGCCAGCAGCACGTCCTCCCGGGACTACGAGCAGTACTTC. Its protein product is CASSTSSRDYEQYF.

The chain recombines TRBV10-3 with TRBJ2-4; D may be TRBD2 (6 bases). The germline V and J ends were trimmed by 3 bases and 1 base, with 16 bases remaining between them. CDR3 size: 17 residues. Germline values: CDR1 ENHRY, CDR2 SYGVKD. The CDR3 here is CAISDYGSRGAKNIQYF. The DNA for the CDR3 is TGTGCCATCAGTGATTATGGTTCACGGGGGGCCAAAAACATTCAGTACTTC.

This sequence joins TRBV19 and TRBJ1-4; D not certain. The V and J ends lost 6 bases and 8 bases respectively, with 16 bases between them. Germline loops: CDR1 LNHDA, CDR2 SQIVND (reference sequence). The CDR3 loop spans 14 amino acids. The DNA for the CDR3 is TGTGCCAGTAGCCTTGGACCGGAGGGAGAAAAACTGTTTTTT. It translates to CASSLGPEGEKLFF.

This CDR3 reads CASRAGTSTYEQYV. Here the CDR3 DNA reads TGTGCCAGCAGGGCCGGGACATCAACCTACGAGCAGTACGTC. This chain joins TRBV2 and TRBJ2-7, with TRBD1 as a possible D gene (6 bases). CDR1 and CDR2 from the germline V gene are SNHLY and FYNNEI. Trimming removed 6 bases from V and 2 bases from J, with 14 bases in between. The CDR3 has 14 residues.

The rearrangement uses TRBV28 and TRBJ1-6, with 10 bases that match TRBD1. The CDR3 contains 15 residues. V dropped 7 bases and J dropped 9; count of bases not matched to a gene: 9. CDR1 is MDHEN, CDR2 SYDVKM, per germline. The CDR3 nucleotides are TGTGCCAGCACCCCCCTGGGGACAGGGGTTTCACCCCTCCACTTT. It codes for CASTPLGTGVSPLHF.

The chain employs TRBV7-9 and TRBJ2-7, with 9 bases lining up with TRBD2. The CDR3 spans 14 residues. V trimming: 4 bases; J trimming: 2 bases; junction bases outside the gene matches: 3. The V gene's germline CDR1 is SEHNR and CDR2 FQNEAQ (reference sequence). CDR3 region: CASSSSGTTYEQYF. CDR3 in DNA: TGTGCCAGCAGCTCTAGCGGGACCACCTACGAGCAGTACTTC.

The rearrangement joins TRBV5-1 to TRBJ1-2; 7 bases map to TRBD1. V lost 1 base and J lost 4; bases outside the gene matches: 4. The CDR3 consists of 14 residues. Germline loops: CDR1 SGHRS, CDR2 YFSETQ. In DNA, the CDR3 is TGCGCCAGCAGCTTGCAAGGGGGCGGCTATGGCTACACCTTC. Amino acid sequence: CASSLQGGGYGYTF.

This rearrangement joins TRBV7-9 to TRBJ2-2; TRBD1 matches 7 bases. The CDR3 extends over 15 amino acids. Germline CDR1 SEHNR, CDR2 FQNEAQ (reference sequence). The V and J ends lost 5 bases and 3 bases, in that order; junction bases with no gene match: 6. The CDR3 DNA reads as TGTGCCAGCAGCGAACAGGGGTATGACACCGGGGAGCTGTTTTTT. It encodes CASSEQGYDTGELFF.

The chain uses TRBV11-2 and TRBJ1-1; unclear D gene. The CDR3 totals 14 residues. The V gene's germline CDR1 is SGHAT and CDR2 FQNNGV. V lost 1 base and J 10 bases, leaving 16 bases between the germline ends. CDR3 bases: TGTGCCAGCAGCTTAGCAGGAGGAGGGCGACGAGCTTTCTTT. Protein: CASSLAGGGRRAFF. The full variable domain, with the rest looked up from reference TRBV11-2 and TRBJ1-1, is EAGVAQSPRYKIIEKRQSVAFWCNPISGHATLYWYQQILGQGPKLLIQFQNNGVVDDSQLPKDRFSAERLKGVDSTLKIQPAKLEDSAVYLCASSLAGGGRRAFFGQGTRLTVV.

The rearrangement uses TRBV12-3 or TRBV12-4 and TRBJ1-5; D ambiguous. The CDR3 contains 13 residues. V was pared by 1 base and J by 6 bases, with 7 bases between. This CDR3 reads CASSLVELQPQHF. The CDR3 DNA sequence: TGTGCCAGCAGTTTAGTGGAGCTTCAGCCCCAGCATTTT.

The chain recombines TRBV19 with TRBJ1-6; no definite D call. Trimming took off 4 bases at V and 0 bases at J, with 16 bases between the two ends. This CDR3 region has 18 residues. The germline V gene has CDR1 LNHDA and CDR2 SQIVND (reference sequence). In nucleotides, the CDR3 is TGTGCCAGTAGTAGACGAACAGCGGGGAGCTCCTATAATTCACCCCTCCACTTT. Encoded protein: CASSRRTAGSSYNSPLHF.

This clone was seen many times. This chain connects TRBV19 to TRBJ1-2; maybe TRBD1 (5 bases). Germline CDR1 is LNHDA and CDR2 is SQIVND (reference sequence). V was clipped by 4 bases and J by 5 bases, with 8 bases between them. This CDR3 spans 12 amino acids. Written as DNA, the CDR3 is TGTGCCAGTAGTAATCGGGGGTATGGCTACACCTTC. Translating gives CASSNRGYGYTF.

The V gene is TRBV9, the J gene TRBJ2-3, with TRBD2 identical over 10 bases. The germline V gene encodes CDR1 SGDLS and CDR2 YYNGEE. The CDR3 is 16 amino acids. The J segment lost 5 bases and the V segment lost 4 bases, leaving 10 bases of the junction unmatched. The CDR3 region has the DNA TGTGCCAGCAGCCCTGGGCTAGCGGGGGTGGGAGATACGCAGTATTTT. It specifies CASSPGLAGVGDTQYF.

In its sample, this clone was seen a few times. This chain connects TRBV27 to TRBJ2-1, with D possibly TRBD1 on 6 matching bases. Germline values: CDR1 MNHEY, CDR2 SMNVEV (reference sequence). The CDR3 has 15 amino acids. V shed 2 bases and J shed 5 bases, with 13 bases lying between them. The chain's CDR3 is CASSLVRTVDNEQFF. The CDR3 DNA is TGTGCCAGCAGTTTAGTCCGGACAGTCGACAATGAGCAGTTCTTC.

The rearrangement links TRBV6-1 to TRBJ1-1; 7 bases match TRBD1. V was pared by 5 bases and J by 5 bases, with 23 bases of the junction left unmatched. Germline lookup yields CDR1 MNHNS and CDR2 SASEGT. CDR3 length: 19 amino acids. The CDR3 loop is CASSKDGRGSGGIGTEAFF. The CDR3 coding sequence is TGTGCCAGCAGTAAAGACGGGCGAGGATCAGGGGGGATAGGGACTGAAGCTTTCTTT.

The chain couples TRBV28 to TRBJ2-3, with D possibly TRBD1 on 5 matching bases. CDR1 and CDR2 (germline): MDHEN, SYDVKM. The CDR3 consists of 14 residues. The V gene lost 3 bases and the J gene lost 0 bases, with 7 bases spanning the gap. The CDR3 loop reads CASSFRASTDTQYF. The CDR3 region has the DNA TGTGCCAGCAGTTTCAGGGCTAGCACAGATACGCAGTATTTT.

This chain links TRBV5-7 with TRBJ2-2, with TRBD2 as a possible D gene (6 bases). TRBV5-7 is known as an ORF, though its function is uncertain. Deletions cut 4 bases from V and 4 bases from J, with 23 bases between. The CDR3 consists of 18 residues. In DNA, the CDR3 is TGTGCCAGCAGCGAACCGCGGGGTCCCAGGGTATGCACCGGGGAGCTGTTTTTT. Protein: CASSEPRGPRVCTGELFF.

This sequence joins TRBV7-3 and TRBJ2-1, with 11 bases matching TRBD2. With 2 bases clipped from V and 7 bases from J, the junction kept 7 bases outside the gene matches. Germline lookup yields CDR1 SGHTA and CDR2 FQGTGA. The CDR3 is 16 residues long. The CDR3 region is CASSLQASGGWNEQFF. The DNA of the CDR3 is TGTGCCAGCAGCTTACAGGCTAGCGGGGGGTGGAATGAGCAGTTCTTC.